The clone carrying this T cell receptor beta chain was picked up one time. These data are taken from a study of T cell responses to AZD1222 COVID-19 vaccine. The CDR3 contains 17 residues. V lost 0 bases and J 0 bases, leaving 15 bases between the germline ends. Germline values: CDR1 SGHTS, CDR2 YDEGEE. The method was immunoSEQ multiplex PCR; TCRdb's version includes in-frame clones alone and lacks a portion of them. The sample shows some 280,000 clones, 90% to 95% of them seen only once. V and J are TRBV5-8 and TRBJ1-1; D is ambiguous. The receptor's source is an adult who received the AZD1222 COVID-19 vaccine. The source was peripheral blood, collected 28 days after the second AZD1222 dose. CDR3 sequence (DNA): TGTGCCAGCAGCTTGGTATCCCCACCCGCGATGAACACTGAAGCTTTCTTT. Its protein product is CASSLVSPPAMNTEAFF.